The clone carrying this T cell receptor beta chain was counted many times. The entry originates in a study of early T cells in non-severe SARS-CoV-2 infection. CDR3 length equals 14 residues. Germline V gene lookup returns CDR1 MNHEY and CDR2 SVGEGT. The V and J ends lost 6 bases and 5 bases, in that order; junction bases with no gene match: 5. Using its own MiXCR run on the 5' RACE reads, TCRdb lists one record per CDR3 protein. The sample consists of fewer than 30,000 distinct CDR3 sequences, 4.3% of them appearing once. This chain joins TRBV6-2 or TRBV6-3 and TRBJ2-5, with 11 bases lining up with TRBD2. This sequence was found in an adult who was a healthcare worker with PCR-confirmed SARS-CoV-2 infection or an uninfected control (not recorded which). The sample consisted of whole blood. The CDR3, as DNA: TGTGCCAGCAGCCGACTAGCGGGGTCCGAGACCCAGTACTTC. Its protein is CASSRLAGSETQYF.